Presented here are 24 T cell receptor beta chains from one specimen sequenced in a study of cytomegalovirus exposure and HLA in healthy donors. The PCR had 60 Vbeta and 13 Jbeta primers. The protocol was immunoSEQ multiplex PCR, while the TCRdb copy is restricted to in-frame clones and leaves out a portion. The table has 55,000 to 75,000 clones, around 74% seen once. Sample: PBMCs. These receptors came from a human donor in good health.

This clone was seen a single time. The chain has TRBV5-6 and TRBJ1-2; possibly TRBD1 for D (6 bases). Germline values: CDR1 SGHDT, CDR2 YYEEEE. The CDR3 length is 12 residues. V lost 4 bases to trimming and J lost 4 bases, with 8 bases between them. The CDR3 coding sequence is TGTGCCAGCAGCCGGGACACCTATGGCTACACCTTC. Amino acid sequence: CASSRDTYGYTF.

In DNA, the CDR3 is TGTGCCAGCAGCGAGACAGGGGAGAATTCACCCCTCCACTTT. Protein product: CASSETGENSPLHF. The V and J genes are TRBV5-6 and TRBJ1-6; TRBD1 matches 8 bases. Germline V gene sequence: CDR1 SGHDT, CDR2 YYEEEE. The CDR3 consists of 14 residues. Trimming cost V 4 bases and J 7 bases; bases outside gene matches: 4.

The chain recombines TRBV19 with TRBJ2-1, with 9 nucleotides matching TRBD2. Losses at the gene ends were 5 bases for V and 2 bases for J; bases not matched to a gene: 4. The CDR3 loop spans 15 amino acids. Germline V CDR1 and CDR2: LNHDA, SQIVND (reference sequence). This CDR3 is CASSRRLAAYNEQFF. CDR3 bases: TGTGCCAGTAGTCGGAGACTAGCGGCCTACAATGAGCAGTTCTTC.

This chain joins TRBV5-1 and TRBJ2-2; a possible D gene is TRBD2 (5 bases). The CDR3 is 14 amino acids. The V and J ends lost 2 bases and 1 base respectively, with 6 bases between them. The germline CDR1 and CDR2 sequences are SGHRS and YFSETQ. CDR3 amino acids: CASSLAVNTGELFF. The CDR3 DNA follows: TGCGCCAGCAGCTTAGCGGTGAACACCGGGGAGCTGTTTTTT.

This clone showed up just a few times. The chain employs TRBV15 and TRBJ1-2, with 10 bases that match TRBD1. The CDR3 sequence is 12 residues long. Germline values: CDR1 LNHNV, CDR2 YYDKDF (reference sequence). Trimming took 10 bases from V and 6 from J; bases not matched to a gene: 5. Here the CDR3 DNA reads TGTGCCAGCCGGGACAGGGGAGATGGCTACACCTTC. Translation: CASRDRGDGYTF. The whole variable domain, remainder taken from reference TRBV15 and TRBJ1-2, is DAMVIQNPRYQVTQFGKPVTLSCSQTLNHNVMYWYQQKSSQAPKLLFHYYDKDFNNEADTPDNFQSRRPNTSFCFLDIRSPGLGDTAMYLCASRDRGDGYTFGSGTRLTVV.

The V and J genes are TRBV6-5 and TRBJ2-1; 7 bases fit TRBD1. This CDR3 region has 15 residues. Trimming took 5 bases from V and 10 from J; bases not matched to a gene: 14. The germline V gene encodes CDR1 MNHEY and CDR2 SVGAGI. Written as DNA, the CDR3 is TGTGCCAGCAGTCTACGACAGGGTGGGCTCCGAGAGCAGTTCTTC. It yields the protein CASSLRQGGLREQFF.

The chain combines TRBV11-3 with TRBJ1-2; 9 positions match TRBD1. The trim removed 5 bases at V and 6 bases at J, leaving 7 bases unmatched. This CDR3 has 14 amino acids. Germline assignment: CDR1 SGHNT and CDR2 YENEEA. This CDR3 is CASSPSRTGDGYTF. CDR3 coding DNA: TGTGCCAGCAGCCCTAGCCGGACAGGGGATGGCTACACCTTC.

V and J are TRBV6-1 and TRBJ2-2, with D possibly matching TRBD1 (5 bases). The germline V and J ends were trimmed by 2 bases and 7 bases, with 8 bases remaining between them. The CDR3 loop spans 13 amino acids. Per the germline V gene, CDR1 is MNHNS and CDR2 is SASEGT. For the CDR3, the DNA is TGTGCCAGCAGTGAATCAGGGTTCGGGGAGCTGTTTTTT. Translating gives CASSESGFGELFF.

The chain employs TRBV5-5 and TRBJ2-7; TRBD1 is a possible D gene (6 bases). Germline lookup yields CDR1 SGHKS and CDR2 YYEKEE (reference sequence). This CDR3 is built from 16 residues. V was cut by 1 base and J by 0 bases, with 14 bases left in between. The CDR3 spells CASSLSQGSSSYEQYF. CDR3 nucleotides: TGTGCCAGCAGCTTGTCGCAGGGGTCCAGCTCCTACGAGCAGTACTTC.

DNA for the CDR3: TGTGCCAGCAGCCCACAGGGGAGCTCCTACGAGCAGTACTTC. Its protein is CASSPQGSSYEQYF. This chain links TRBV5-4 with TRBJ2-7, with TRBD1 identical over 7 bases. J lost 0 bases, V lost 4 bases, and 4 bases had no gene match. The CDR3 runs to 14 residues. The germline V gene has CDR1 SGHNT and CDR2 YYREEE (reference sequence).

This clone was detected a few times. The chain carries TRBV9 and TRBJ2-3; a possible D gene is TRBD1 (6 bases). The V end was cut by 4 bases, the J end by 1 base, with 16 bases between. Germline CDR1 and CDR2: SGDLS and YYNGEE. The CDR3 sequence is 16 residues long. The CDR3 DNA reads TGTGCCAGCAGCCTTCTACAGGGTCAGCGCACAGATACGCAGTATTTT. Residues: CASSLLQGQRTDTQYF.

The gene calls are TRBV6-1 and TRBJ2-1; the D gene is possibly TRBD2 (6 bases). The CDR3 length is 15 residues. The V and J ends lost 4 bases and 8 bases respectively, with 18 bases between them. Germline V gives CDR1 MNHNS, CDR2 SASEGT. CDR3 amino acids: CASSVASGEIDEQFF. In nucleotides, the CDR3 is TGTGCCAGCAGTGTGGCTTCGGGGGAGATCGATGAGCAGTTCTTC.

The V gene is TRBV6-1, the J gene TRBJ1-2; D perhaps matches TRBD1 (6 bases). The V end lost 5 bases, the J end lost 4 bases, and 14 bases lay between the germline ends. This CDR3 contains 14 residues. Looked up from germline, CDR1 is MNHNS and CDR2 is SASEGT. Here the CDR3 reads CASSRQETLYGYTF. As DNA, the CDR3 is TGTGCCAGCAGTCGACAGGAAACTCTCTATGGCTACACCTTC.

This chain links TRBV6-5 with TRBJ2-7; TRBD1 agrees at 8 bases. CDR1 is MNHEY, CDR2 SVGAGI, per germline. V gave up 2 bases and J gave up 6 bases; unmatched junction bases: 9. The CDR3 has 15 amino acids. The CDR3 protein is CASSYQESGGVEQYF. CDR3 coding DNA: TGTGCCAGCAGTTACCAGGAATCAGGGGGCGTCGAGCAGTACTTC.

The chain carries TRBV5-6 and TRBJ1-5; 8 bases are shared with TRBD1. Germline CDR1 and CDR2: SGHDT and YYEEEE. This CDR3 comprises 15 residues. After removal of 3 bases from V and 4 bases from J, the junction contained 6 bases not matched to a gene. The CDR3 nucleotides are TGTGCCAGCAGCTCCTTTGACAGGGGTAATCAGCCCCAGCATTTT. Amino acid sequence: CASSSFDRGNQPQHF.

This chain links TRBV7-9 with TRBJ1-1; TRBD1 is a possible D gene (5 bases). Trimming took off 3 bases at V and 0 bases at J, with 5 bases between the two ends. Germline assignment: CDR1 SEHNR and CDR2 FQNEAQ (reference sequence). This CDR3 region has 13 residues. The CDR3 DNA reads TGTGCCAGCAGCTTGACAGTGAACACTGAAGCTTTCTTT. Translation gives CASSLTVNTEAFF.

The chain joins TRBV27 to TRBJ2-7, with D perhaps TRBD1 (5 bases). V lost 0 bases and J 6 bases, leaving 12 bases between the germline ends. This CDR3 comprises 14 residues. Germline V gives CDR1 MNHEY, CDR2 SMNVEV (reference sequence). CDR3 loop: CASSLSRESFEQYF. CDR3 in DNA: TGTGCCAGCAGTTTATCCAGGGAAAGCTTCGAGCAGTACTTC.

The CDR3 protein is CASSQEPPQGAQGYTF. CDR3 DNA sequence: TGCGCCAGCAGCCAAGAACCTCCACAGGGGGCGCAAGGCTACACCTTC. V gene TRBV4-1 combines with J gene TRBJ1-2; TRBD1 aligns across 9 bases. CDR1 and CDR2 from the germline V gene are MGHRA and YSYEKL. V dropped 0 bases and J dropped 8; count of bases not matched to a gene: 10. The CDR3 loop spans 16 amino acids.

In its sample, this clone was seen a few times. The chain has TRBV5-8 and TRBJ1-1; D possibly corresponds to TRBD1 (5 bases). Germline V gene sequence: CDR1 SGHTS, CDR2 YDEGEE. V shed 3 bases and J shed 2 bases, with 20 bases lying between them. This CDR3 region has 17 residues. For the CDR3, the DNA is TGTGCCAGCAGCTCGGGGGGGGAATCGCTACCCAACACTGAAGCTTTCTTT. Translation: CASSSGGESLPNTEAFF. The full variable domain, completed using reference TRBV5-8 and TRBJ1-1, is EAGVTQSPTHLIKTRGQQATLRCSPISGHTSVYWYQQALGLGLQFLLWYDEGEERNRGNFPPRFSGRQFPNYSSELNVNALELEDSALYLCASSSGGESLPNTEAFFGQGTRLTVV.

J is TRBJ2-7 and V is TRBV7-6; 9 positions match TRBD1. V shed 5 bases, J shed 3 bases, and the junction held 8 bases outside the gene matches. The CDR3 has 15 amino acids. Germline V gives CDR1 SGHVS, CDR2 FNYEAQ. The CDR3 reads CASSGGQGPVYEQYF. In DNA, the CDR3 is TGTGCCAGCAGCGGGGGACAGGGCCCAGTCTACGAGCAGTACTTC.

This clone was detected only once. V is TRBV29-1 and J is TRBJ1-2; tentatively, D is TRBD1 (5 bases). The V end was cut by 4 bases, the J end by 1 base, with 19 bases between. Looked up from germline, CDR1 is SQVTM and CDR2 is ANQGSEA. This CDR3 is 16 amino acids long. CDR3 nucleotide sequence: TGCAGCGTTGGGGGGGAGGGATCGGGGGGTAACTATGGCTACACCTTC. It yields the protein CSVGGEGSGGNYGYTF.

The chain links TRBV5-1 to TRBJ2-7, with TRBD1 identical over 9 bases. The CDR3 totals 19 residues. Trimming took 0 bases from V and 1 from J; bases not matched to a gene: 14. Per the germline V gene, CDR1 is SGHRS and CDR2 is YFSETQ. CDR3 DNA sequence: TGCGCCAGCAGCTTGGAGGGACAGGGCTTGGCGGGAGATTCCTACGAGCAGTACTTC. Residues: CASSLEGQGLAGDSYEQYF.

CDR3 sequence reads: CADTGGTEAFF. DNA of the CDR3: TGTGCCGATACAGGGGGCACTGAAGCTTTCTTT. The V and J genes are TRBV5-5 and TRBJ1-1; 8 nucleotides match TRBD1. The V gene end was trimmed by 10 bases and the J gene end by 4 bases; junction bases not matched to a gene: 3. Per the germline V gene, CDR1 is SGHKS and CDR2 is YYEKEE (reference sequence). The CDR3 is 11 residues long.

This clone is a singleton in its sample. The chain recombines TRBV25-1 with TRBJ2-4; D perhaps matches TRBD2 (7 bases). With 1 base removed from V and 3 bases from J, the gap between germline ends came to 16 bases. The V gene's germline CDR1 is MGHDK and CDR2 SYGVNS. This CDR3 has 17 amino acids. For the CDR3, the DNA is TGTGCCAGCAGTGAATCGGGGGGCCGATTGTTCAAAAACATTCAGTACTTC. Protein product: CASSESGGRLFKNIQYF.